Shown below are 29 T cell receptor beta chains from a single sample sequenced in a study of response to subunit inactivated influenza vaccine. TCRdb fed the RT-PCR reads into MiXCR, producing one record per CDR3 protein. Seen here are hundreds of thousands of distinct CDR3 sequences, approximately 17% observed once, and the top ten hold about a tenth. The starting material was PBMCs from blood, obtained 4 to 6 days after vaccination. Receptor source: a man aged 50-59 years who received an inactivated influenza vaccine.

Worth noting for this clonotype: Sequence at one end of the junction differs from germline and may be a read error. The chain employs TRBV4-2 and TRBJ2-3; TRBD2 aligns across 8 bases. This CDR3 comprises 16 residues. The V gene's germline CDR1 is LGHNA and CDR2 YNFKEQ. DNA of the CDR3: TGCGCCAGCAGCCAAGATTGGCGGACTAGCACAGATACGCAGTGTTTT. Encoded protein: CASSQDWRTSTDTQCF.

The DNA for the CDR3 is TGCAGCGTTACACTGACAGGGAGGAATGGCTACACCTTC. Its translation is CSVTLTGRNGYTF. This chain links TRBV29-1 with TRBJ1-2; 7 nucleotides match TRBD1. This CDR3 is built from 13 residues. Looked up from germline, CDR1 is SQVTM and CDR2 is ANQGSEA. The V and J ends lost 5 bases and 6 bases, in that order; junction bases with no gene match: 9.

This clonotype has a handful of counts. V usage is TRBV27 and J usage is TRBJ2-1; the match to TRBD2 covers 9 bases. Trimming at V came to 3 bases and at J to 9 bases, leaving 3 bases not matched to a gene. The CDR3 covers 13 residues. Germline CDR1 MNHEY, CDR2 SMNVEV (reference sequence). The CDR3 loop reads CASSFSGGGEQFF. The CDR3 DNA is TGTGCCAGCAGTTTTAGCGGGGGCGGTGAGCAGTTCTTC.

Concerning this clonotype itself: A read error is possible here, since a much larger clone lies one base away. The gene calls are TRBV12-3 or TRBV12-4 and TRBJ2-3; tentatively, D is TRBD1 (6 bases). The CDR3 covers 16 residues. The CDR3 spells CASSSRDTISTDAQYF. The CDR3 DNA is TGTGCCAGCAGCAGTCGGGACACTATCAGCACAGATGCGCAGTATTTT.

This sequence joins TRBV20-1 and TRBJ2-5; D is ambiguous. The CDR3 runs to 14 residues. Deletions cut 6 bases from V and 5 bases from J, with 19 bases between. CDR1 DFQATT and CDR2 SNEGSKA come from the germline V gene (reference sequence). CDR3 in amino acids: CSATRQVGTETQYF. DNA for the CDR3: TGCAGTGCCACCCGACAAGTTGGCACCGAGACCCAGTACTTC.

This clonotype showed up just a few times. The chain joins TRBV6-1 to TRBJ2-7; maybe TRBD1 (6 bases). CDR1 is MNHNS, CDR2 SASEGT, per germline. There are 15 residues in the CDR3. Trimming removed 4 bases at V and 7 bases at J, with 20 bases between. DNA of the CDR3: TGTGCCAGCAGTGGCCCGGGACAAACGACGGGAGAGCAGTACTTC. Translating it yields CASSGPGQTTGEQYF.

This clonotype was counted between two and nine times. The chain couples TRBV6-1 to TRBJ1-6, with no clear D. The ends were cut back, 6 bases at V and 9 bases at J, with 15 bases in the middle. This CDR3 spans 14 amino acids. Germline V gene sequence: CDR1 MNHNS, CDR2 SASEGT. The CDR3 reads CASRRTGLGSPLHF. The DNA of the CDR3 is TGTGCCAGCAGGCGCACCGGCCTGGGTTCACCCCTCCACTTT.

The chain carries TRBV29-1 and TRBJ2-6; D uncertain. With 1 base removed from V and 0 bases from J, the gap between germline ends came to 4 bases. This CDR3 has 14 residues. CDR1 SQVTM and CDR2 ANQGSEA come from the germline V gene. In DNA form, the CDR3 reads TGCAGCGTTGAAGGGGTCTCTGGGGCCAACGTCCTGACTTTC. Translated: CSVEGVSGANVLTF.

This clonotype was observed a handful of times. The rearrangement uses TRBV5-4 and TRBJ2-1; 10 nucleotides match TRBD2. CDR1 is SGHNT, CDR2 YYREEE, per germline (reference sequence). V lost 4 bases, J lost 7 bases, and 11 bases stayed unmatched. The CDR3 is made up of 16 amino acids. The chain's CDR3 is CASSRNLAGEWNEQFF. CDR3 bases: TGTGCCAGCAGCAGGAATCTAGCGGGAGAGTGGAATGAGCAGTTCTTC.

The CDR3 DNA follows: TGTGCCAGCAGTTCGACATGGGTCACAGATACGCAGTATTTT. It codes for CASSSTWVTDTQYF. This chain links TRBV12-3 or TRBV12-4 with TRBJ2-3, with no clear D. Trimming took off 4 bases at V and 2 bases at J, with 10 bases between the two ends. This CDR3 comprises 14 residues.

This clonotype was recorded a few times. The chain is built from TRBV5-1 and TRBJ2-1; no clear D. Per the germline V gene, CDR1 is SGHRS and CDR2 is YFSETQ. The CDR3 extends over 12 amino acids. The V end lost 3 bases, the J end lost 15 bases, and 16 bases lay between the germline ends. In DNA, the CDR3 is TGCGCCAGCAGCTCAAGGACGGGTAATTGGTTCTTC. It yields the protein CASSSRTGNWFF.

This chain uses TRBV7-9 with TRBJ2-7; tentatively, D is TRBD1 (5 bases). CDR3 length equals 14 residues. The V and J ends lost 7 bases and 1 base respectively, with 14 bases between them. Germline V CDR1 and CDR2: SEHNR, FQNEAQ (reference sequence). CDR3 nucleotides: TGTGCCAGCAAAGGGTCAGGGAATTCCTACGAGCAGTACTTC. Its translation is CASKGSGNSYEQYF.

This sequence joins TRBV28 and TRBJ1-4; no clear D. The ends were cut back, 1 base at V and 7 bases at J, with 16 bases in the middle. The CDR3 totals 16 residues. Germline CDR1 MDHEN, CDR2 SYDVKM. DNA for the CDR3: TGTGCCAGCAGTTTATATCCGGCAGGCTCCCCTGAAAAACTGTTTTTT. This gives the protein CASSLYPAGSPEKLFF.

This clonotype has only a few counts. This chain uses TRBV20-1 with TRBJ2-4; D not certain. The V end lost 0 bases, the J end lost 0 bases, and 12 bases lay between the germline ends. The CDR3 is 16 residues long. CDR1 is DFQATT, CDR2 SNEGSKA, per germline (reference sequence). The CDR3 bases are TGCAGTGCTAGAGATTTACAGTCCCTAGCCAAAAACATTCAGTACTTC. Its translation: CSARDLQSLAKNIQYF.

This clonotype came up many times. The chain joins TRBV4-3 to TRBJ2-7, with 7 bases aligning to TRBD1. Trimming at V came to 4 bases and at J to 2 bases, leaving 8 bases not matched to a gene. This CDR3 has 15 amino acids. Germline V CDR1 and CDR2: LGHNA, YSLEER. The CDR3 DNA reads TGCGCCAGCAGCCCTTCCGGGACAGATACCTACGAGCAGTACTTC. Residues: CASSPSGTDTYEQYF.

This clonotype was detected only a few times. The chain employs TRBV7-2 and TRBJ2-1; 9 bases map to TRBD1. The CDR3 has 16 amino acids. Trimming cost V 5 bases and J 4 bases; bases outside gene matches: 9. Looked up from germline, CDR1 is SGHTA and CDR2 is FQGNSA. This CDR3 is CASSVTGTGIYNEQFF. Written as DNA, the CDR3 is TGTGCCAGCAGCGTGACCGGGACAGGGATATACAATGAGCAGTTCTTC.

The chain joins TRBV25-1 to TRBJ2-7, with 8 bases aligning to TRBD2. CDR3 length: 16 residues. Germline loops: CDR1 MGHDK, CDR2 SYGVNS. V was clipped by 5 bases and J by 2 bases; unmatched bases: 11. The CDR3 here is CASSPMGLAGPYEQYF. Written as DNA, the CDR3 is TGTGCCAGCAGTCCGATGGGTCTAGCGGGTCCCTACGAGCAGTACTTC.

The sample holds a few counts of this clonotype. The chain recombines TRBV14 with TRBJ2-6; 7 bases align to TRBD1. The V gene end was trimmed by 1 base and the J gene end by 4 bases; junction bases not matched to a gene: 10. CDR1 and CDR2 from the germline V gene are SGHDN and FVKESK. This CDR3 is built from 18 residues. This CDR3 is CASSQVRDSRWGANVLTF. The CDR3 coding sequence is TGTGCCAGCAGCCAAGTGAGGGACAGCCGTTGGGGGGCCAACGTCCTGACTTTC.

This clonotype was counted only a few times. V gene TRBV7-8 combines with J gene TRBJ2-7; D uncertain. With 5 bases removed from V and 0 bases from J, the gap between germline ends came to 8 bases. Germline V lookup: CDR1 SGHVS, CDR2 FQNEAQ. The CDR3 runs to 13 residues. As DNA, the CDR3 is TGTGCCAGCAGCGTGCTAAGCTCCTACGAGCAGTACTTC. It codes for CASSVLSSYEQYF.

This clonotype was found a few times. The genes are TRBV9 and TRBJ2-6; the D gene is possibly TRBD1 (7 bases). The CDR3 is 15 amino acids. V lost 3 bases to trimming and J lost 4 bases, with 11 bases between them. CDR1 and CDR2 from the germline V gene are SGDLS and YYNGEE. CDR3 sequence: CASSAQGGGANVLTF. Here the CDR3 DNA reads TGTGCCAGCAGCGCCCAGGGGGGAGGGGCCAACGTCCTGACTTTC.

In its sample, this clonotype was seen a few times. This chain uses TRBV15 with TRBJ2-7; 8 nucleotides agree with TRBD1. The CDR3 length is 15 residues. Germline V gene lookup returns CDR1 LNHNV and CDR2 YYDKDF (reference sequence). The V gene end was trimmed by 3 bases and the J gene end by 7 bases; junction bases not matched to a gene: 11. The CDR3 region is CATSRDRVTSGEQYF. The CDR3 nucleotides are TGTGCCACCAGCAGGGACAGGGTTACATCGGGTGAGCAGTACTTC.

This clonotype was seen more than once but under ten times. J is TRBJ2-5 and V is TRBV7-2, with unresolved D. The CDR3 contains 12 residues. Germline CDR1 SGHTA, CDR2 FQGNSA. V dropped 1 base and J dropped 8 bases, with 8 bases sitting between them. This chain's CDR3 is CASSLGPVTQYF. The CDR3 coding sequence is TGTGCCAGCAGCTTAGGACCCGTCACCCAGTACTTC.

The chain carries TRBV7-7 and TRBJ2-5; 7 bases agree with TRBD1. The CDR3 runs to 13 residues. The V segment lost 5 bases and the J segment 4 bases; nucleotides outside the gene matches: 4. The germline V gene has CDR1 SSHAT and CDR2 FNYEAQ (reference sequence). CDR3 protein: CASSQDRPETQYF. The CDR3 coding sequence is TGTGCCAGCAGCCAGGACAGGCCAGAGACCCAGTACTTC.

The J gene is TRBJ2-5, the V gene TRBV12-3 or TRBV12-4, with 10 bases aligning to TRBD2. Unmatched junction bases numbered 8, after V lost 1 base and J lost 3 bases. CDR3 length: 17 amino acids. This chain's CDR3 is CASSLGGSGGHKETQYF. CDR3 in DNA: TGTGCCAGCAGTTTAGGTGGTAGCGGGGGGCATAAAGAGACCCAGTACTTC.

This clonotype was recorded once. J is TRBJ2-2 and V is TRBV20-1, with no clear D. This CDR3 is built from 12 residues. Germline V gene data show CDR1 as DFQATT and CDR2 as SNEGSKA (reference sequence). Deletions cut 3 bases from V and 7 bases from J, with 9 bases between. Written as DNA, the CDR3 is TGCAGTGCTAGTTCGGGTATCGGGGAGCTGTTTTTT. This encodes CSASSGIGELFF.

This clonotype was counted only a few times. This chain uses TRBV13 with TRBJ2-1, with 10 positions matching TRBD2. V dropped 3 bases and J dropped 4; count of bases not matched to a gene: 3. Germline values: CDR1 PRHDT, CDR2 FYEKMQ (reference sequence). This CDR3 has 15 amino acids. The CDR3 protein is CASSFGTSEYNEQFF. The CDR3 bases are TGTGCCAGCAGCTTCGGGACTAGCGAGTACAATGAGCAGTTCTTC.

CDR3 nucleotide sequence: TGCAGTGCTGGAACGGACAGAGCATATGGCTACACCTTC. It specifies CSAGTDRAYGYTF. The rearrangement joins TRBV20-1 to TRBJ1-2, with D tentatively TRBD1 (6 bases). The CDR3 spans 13 residues. Germline V gives CDR1 DFQATT, CDR2 SNEGSKA (reference sequence). V gave up 5 bases and J gave up 5 bases, with 15 bases separating them.

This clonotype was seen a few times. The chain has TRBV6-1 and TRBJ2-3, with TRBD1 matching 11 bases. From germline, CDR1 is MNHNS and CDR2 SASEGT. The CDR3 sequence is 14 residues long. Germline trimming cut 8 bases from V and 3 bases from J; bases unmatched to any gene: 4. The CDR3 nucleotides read TGTGCCAGCGGGGGGACAGGGGGGACAGATACGCAGTATTTT. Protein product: CASGGTGGTDTQYF.

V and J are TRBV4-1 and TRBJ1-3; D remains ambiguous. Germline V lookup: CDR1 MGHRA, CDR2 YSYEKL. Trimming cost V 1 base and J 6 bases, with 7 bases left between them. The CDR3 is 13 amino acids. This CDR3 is CASSQVYENTIYF. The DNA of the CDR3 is TGCGCCAGCAGCCAAGTGTACGAAAACACCATATATTTT.